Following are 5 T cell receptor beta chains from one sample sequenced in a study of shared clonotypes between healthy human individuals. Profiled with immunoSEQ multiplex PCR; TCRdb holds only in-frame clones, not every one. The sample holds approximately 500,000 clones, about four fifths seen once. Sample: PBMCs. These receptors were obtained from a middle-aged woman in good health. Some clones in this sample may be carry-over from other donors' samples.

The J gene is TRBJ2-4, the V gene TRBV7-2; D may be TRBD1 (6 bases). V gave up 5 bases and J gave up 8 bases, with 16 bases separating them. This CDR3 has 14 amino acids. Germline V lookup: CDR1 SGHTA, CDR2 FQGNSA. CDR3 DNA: TGTGCCAGCAGCGTGCAGAGGGGGTCGGACATTCAGTACTTC. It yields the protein CASSVQRGSDIQYF.

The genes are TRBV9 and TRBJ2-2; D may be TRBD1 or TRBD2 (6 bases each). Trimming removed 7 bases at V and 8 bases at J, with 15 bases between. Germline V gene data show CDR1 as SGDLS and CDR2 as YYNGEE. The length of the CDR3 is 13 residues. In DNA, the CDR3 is TGTGCCAGCGGGGGGCGCGGGTCTGGGGAGCTGTTTTTT. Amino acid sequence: CASGGRGSGELFF.

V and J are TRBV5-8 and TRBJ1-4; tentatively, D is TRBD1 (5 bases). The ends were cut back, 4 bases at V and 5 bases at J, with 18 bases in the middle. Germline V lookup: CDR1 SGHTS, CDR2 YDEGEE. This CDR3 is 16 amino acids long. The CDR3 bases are TGTGCCAGCAGCAATCTCCACCGGGGCTCGAATGAAAAACTGTTTTTT. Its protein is CASSNLHRGSNEKLFF. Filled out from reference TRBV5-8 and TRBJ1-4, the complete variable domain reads EAGVTQSPTHLIKTRGQQATLRCSPISGHTSVYWYQQALGLGLQFLLWYDEGEERNRGNFPPRFSGRQFPNYSSELNVNALELEDSALYLCASSNLHRGSNEKLFFGSGTQLSVL.

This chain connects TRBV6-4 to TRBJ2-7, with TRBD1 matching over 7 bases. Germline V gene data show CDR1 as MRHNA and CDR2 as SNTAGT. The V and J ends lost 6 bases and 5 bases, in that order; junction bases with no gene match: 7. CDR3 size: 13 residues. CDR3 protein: CASSRDSQDEQYF. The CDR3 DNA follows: TGTGCCAGCAGCAGGGACAGCCAGGACGAGCAGTACTTC.

The chain's CDR3 is CATTGGFGETQYF. The CDR3 DNA follows: TGTGCCACCACAGGGGGTTTTGGAGAGACCCAGTACTTC. This chain uses TRBV2 with TRBJ2-5; 8 bases fit TRBD1. Losses at the gene ends were 10 bases for V and 4 bases for J; bases not matched to a gene: 8. The CDR3 extends over 13 amino acids. Germline CDR1 reads SNHLY; CDR2 reads FYNNEI.